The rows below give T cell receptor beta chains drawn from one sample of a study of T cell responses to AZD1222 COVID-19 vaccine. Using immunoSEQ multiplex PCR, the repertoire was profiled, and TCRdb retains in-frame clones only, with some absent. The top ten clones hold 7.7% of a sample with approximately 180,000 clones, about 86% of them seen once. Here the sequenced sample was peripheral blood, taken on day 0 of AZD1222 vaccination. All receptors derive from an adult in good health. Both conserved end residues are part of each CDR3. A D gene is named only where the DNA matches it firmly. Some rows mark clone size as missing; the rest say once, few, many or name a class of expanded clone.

TGTGCCAGCAGTCCTTCGACAGGGACCAACTATGGCTACACCTTC	CASSPSTGTNYGYTF	NA	TRBV28	TRBJ1-2	TRBD1
TGTGCCAGCAGCCTCGGGACAGGGGACTATTCAGATACGCAGTATTTT	CASSLGTGDYSDTQYF	NA	TRBV7-9	TRBJ2-3	TRBD1
TGTGCCAGCAGGGAGACAGGGGCCTACTATGGCTACACCTTC	CASRETGAYYGYTF	NA	TRBV11-2	TRBJ1-2	TRBD1
TGTGCCAGCAGTGTACTAGCGGGGGGGGTCACAGATACGCAGTATTTT	CASSVLAGGVTDTQYF	NA	TRBV25-1	TRBJ2-3	TRBD2
TGTGCCAGCAGCTTGCTTAAGGGAGAGGGGCTTCCCCAAGAGACCCAGTACTTC	CASSLLKGEGLPQETQYF	NA	TRBV5-8	TRBJ2-5	NA
TGCGCCAGCAGCCAAACACCGCGTGGCACCGGGGAGCTGTTTTTT	CASSQTPRGTGELFF	NA	TRBV5-1	TRBJ2-2	NA
TGCGCCAGCAGCTTATCAGGGGGCGGCACCGAAAAACTGTTTTTT	CASSLSGGGTEKLFF	NA	TRBV5-1	TRBJ1-4	TRBD1
TGTGCCAGCAGCTCCTCAGGGACAGGGGGCTGGAATACGCAGTATTTT	CASSSSGTGGWNTQYF	NA	TRBV7-8	TRBJ2-3	TRBD1
TGTGCCACCAGTGAGACAGGCCGATCCTACGAGCAGTACTTC	CATSETGRSYEQYF	once	TRBV24-1	TRBJ2-7	NA
TGTGCCAGCAGTTTAGCGCTGGATCAGCCCCAGCATTTT	CASSLALDQPQHF	once	TRBV12-3/TRBV12-4	TRBJ1-5	NA
TGTGCCAGTAGTATAATGAGTAGCGGGGGCAGTGAGCAGTTCTTC	CASSIMSSGGSEQFF	NA	TRBV19	TRBJ2-1	TRBD2
TGTGCCAGCAGTCGCGACGGAAACTATGGCTACACCTTC	CASSRDGNYGYTF	NA	TRBV12-3/TRBV12-4	TRBJ1-2	NA
TGTGCCAGCAGACAGGGGGCAGTCACCTACGAGCAGTACTTC	CASRQGAVTYEQYF	NA	TRBV28	TRBJ2-7	TRBD1
TGTGCCAGCAGTAATAGGTTCGAGCAGTACTTC	CASSNRFEQYF	NA	TRBV25-1	TRBJ2-7	NA
TGTGCCTGGAGTGTACTTGGAGGGACTGGCTACACCTTC	CAWSVLGGTGYTF	NA	TRBV30	TRBJ1-2	NA
TGCGCCAGCAGCTTGGAAGGGGGGTTTCGGAGCGATGGCTACACCTTC	CASSLEGGFRSDGYTF	once	TRBV5-1	TRBJ1-2	NA
TGTGCCAGCAGCTTGATCGGACAGGGTTTTGGGGCCAACGTCCTGACTTTC	CASSLIGQGFGANVLTF	NA	TRBV5-5	TRBJ2-6	TRBD1
TGTGCCAGCAGGGGGACAGGGGCCGAGCAGTACTTC	CASRGTGAEQYF	NA	TRBV2	TRBJ2-7	TRBD1
TGTGCCACTTGGGGGAGGGAGGAAAAACTGTTTTTT	CATWGREEKLFF	NA	TRBV15	TRBJ1-4	NA
TGTGCCAGCAGCTTAGATTTTGGCAGGGGGCGCGGCGGGGAGCTGTTTTTT	CASSLDFGRGRGGELFF	NA	TRBV7-9	TRBJ2-2	TRBD1
TGCGCCAGCAGCCAAGATCAGACCTTCTACGAGCAGTACTTC	CASSQDQTFYEQYF	few	TRBV4-1	TRBJ2-7	NA
TGTGCCAGCAGCTCCCCCCCGGACCTCGTCTACGAGCAGTACTTC	CASSSPPDLVYEQYF	once	TRBV7-3	TRBJ2-7	NA
TGTGCCTGGACCGCCGGGACACTATCTAATGAAAAACTGTTTTTT	CAWTAGTLSNEKLFF	NA	TRBV30	TRBJ1-4	NA
TGTGCCAGCAGCCCACCCGCGGGGGGCTACACCTTC	CASSPPAGGYTF	NA	TRBV7-9	TRBJ1-2	NA
TGTGCCTGGAGTGTAGTATCTGACTTCGGGGGCTACACCTTC	CAWSVVSDFGGYTF	once	TRBV30	TRBJ1-2	NA
TGTGCCAGCAGCTTAGCGACTGGTCTCGATGGCTACACCTTC	CASSLATGLDGYTF	NA	TRBV7-8	TRBJ1-2	NA
TGTGCCAGCAGCCAAGAGGTCCCCGGACTGCTTAATTCACCCCTCCACTTT	CASSQEVPGLLNSPLHF	NA	TRBV4-2	TRBJ1-6	NA
TGTGCCAGCAGCGAATGGGGGACCGATCAGCCCCAGCATTTT	CASSEWGTDQPQHF	NA	TRBV7-2	TRBJ1-5	NA
TGCGCCAGCAGCTTGGTCGGGGGCCGGGAAGACACCATATATTTT	CASSLVGGREDTIYF	NA	TRBV5-1	TRBJ1-3	NA
TGTGCCAGCAGCTTAGTAGGGGATCAGCCCCAGCATTTT	CASSLVGDQPQHF	NA	TRBV7-9	TRBJ1-5	NA
TGTGCCAGCAGAACCCGGGGGGGGAACACTGAAGCTTTCTTT	CASRTRGGNTEAFF	NA	TRBV2	TRBJ1-1	NA
TGTGCCAGCAGCGGGACAGGGGATTCACCCCTCCACTTT	CASSGTGDSPLHF	NA	TRBV13	TRBJ1-6	TRBD1
TGTGCCAGCACAGGGTCCCCCGGGGGGACTGAAGCTTTCTTT	CASTGSPGGTEAFF	NA	TRBV7-9	TRBJ1-1	NA
TGTGCCAGTACCCTGAGGGGGACAGGAATTACTAACTATGGCTACACCTTC	CASTLRGTGITNYGYTF	NA	TRBV19	TRBJ1-2	TRBD1
TGCGCCAGCAGCCAAGTGGGGCGGGACTATGGCTACACCTTC	CASSQVGRDYGYTF	NA	TRBV4-1	TRBJ1-2	NA
TGTGCCAGCAGCTCGACAGGGAGGGATGAAAAACTGTTTTTT	CASSSTGRDEKLFF	NA	TRBV11-2	TRBJ1-4	TRBD1
TGCGCCAGCAGCCAAACCAACAGGGACTCTGGGGCCAACGTCCTGACTTTC	CASSQTNRDSGANVLTF	NA	TRBV4-1	TRBJ2-6	NA
TGTGCCAGAGACTGGGGGGCCCACACTGAAGCTTTCTTT	CARDWGAHTEAFF	NA	TRBV6-5	TRBJ1-1	NA
TGTGCCAGCAGCGTATCCGGGACAATGAACACTGAAGCTTTCTTT	CASSVSGTMNTEAFF	NA	TRBV9	TRBJ1-1	NA
TGTGCCAGCAGTATGGACGGGAACTATGGCTACACCTTC	CASSMDGNYGYTF	NA	TRBV6-5	TRBJ1-2	NA
TGTGCCAGCAGTGGGGACAGGTTTAGGGAGACCCAGTACTTC	CASSGDRFRETQYF	once	TRBV2	TRBJ2-5	TRBD1
TGTGCCAGCAGCTTAGGTGCCGGGACAGGGGGTAACGAAAAACTGTTTTTT	CASSLGAGTGGNEKLFF	NA	TRBV7-9	TRBJ1-4	TRBD1
TGTGCCAGCACCTCGATATGGGGAGAGGGAGGTCGGAACACTGAAGCTTTCTTT	CASTSIWGEGGRNTEAFF	few	TRBV7-9	TRBJ1-1	NA
TGCAGTGCTAGGGCAGCCTACGAGCAGTACTTC	CSARAAYEQYF	NA	TRBV20-1	TRBJ2-7	NA
TGTGCCAGCAGTACGACCAGGAACACCGGGGAGCTGTTTTTT	CASSTTRNTGELFF	NA	TRBV11-2	TRBJ2-2	NA
TGTGCCAGCAGCCCCGGGACAGGCCCCAATTCACCCCTCCACTTT	CASSPGTGPNSPLHF	NA	TRBV28	TRBJ1-6	TRBD1
TGCGCCAGCGCGACAGGTCTAGCTAACTATGGCTACACCTTC	CASATGLANYGYTF	NA	TRBV5-1	TRBJ1-2	NA
TGTGCCAGCTCAACGAGGGGGGCTGGCTACACCTTC	CASSTRGAGYTF	NA	TRBV2	TRBJ1-2	NA
TGTGCCATCAGTGAGGAACAGGGGGCGGCTAGCGTGGCCAAAAACATTCAGTACTTC	CAISEEQGAASVAKNIQYF	NA	TRBV10-3	TRBJ2-4	TRBD1
TGTGCCAGCAGTTTATCGTCGGCGGGCCCCGGAGGCTACACCTTC	CASSLSSAGPGGYTF	once	TRBV27	TRBJ1-2	NA
TGTGCCAGTAGTACCGCACATCGCTCTGGAAACACCATATATTTT	CASSTAHRSGNTIYF	NA	TRBV19	TRBJ1-3	NA
TGTGCCAGCAGCCGATACGATAACACTGAAGCTTTCTTT	CASSRYDNTEAFF	NA	TRBV6-5	TRBJ1-1	NA
TGTGCCAGCAGCTTAGCAGGGGTTACAGATACGCAGTATTTT	CASSLAGVTDTQYF	NA	TRBV7-2	TRBJ2-3	NA
TGCAGCGTGCAACAGGGGGCTGATTCACCCCTCCACTTT	CSVQQGADSPLHF	NA	TRBV29-1	TRBJ1-6	TRBD1
TGTGCCAGCAGCTTATCGCGGGGGGGCTTCAACGAGCAGTACTTC	CASSLSRGGFNEQYF	NA	TRBV11-2	TRBJ2-7	TRBD2
TGTGCCAGCAGCCAAGTCCTTGGGAATGGGAACACTGAAGCTTTCTTT	CASSQVLGNGNTEAFF	once	TRBV14	TRBJ1-1	NA
TGTGCCAGCAGCTTATCTCAGGTCGTCACAGATACGCAGTATTTT	CASSLSQVVTDTQYF	few	TRBV7-2	TRBJ2-3	NA
TGTGCCAGCAGTTCCAATCCCGGGACGGTAATAGAGCAGTACTTC	CASSSNPGTVIEQYF	NA	TRBV7-3	TRBJ2-7	NA